One and the same sample provided the 25 T cell receptor beta chains below, sequenced in a study of blood T cells in healthy people across ages. Then a second PCR, running roughly 7 to 11 cycles, was carried out with a sample-barcoded 5' primer and a J-beta primer mix. TCRdb recomputed calls from the 5' RACE reads with MiXCR, one row per CDR3 protein. Seen here are around 870,000 distinct CDR3 sequences, under 35% observed once, and the top ten hold around 15%. The sample comprised blood. These receptor sequences come from a woman of 80 years or more in good health.

Note on this clonotype: A read error may explain this, as a much larger clone is one base away. The genes are TRBV7-2 and TRBJ1-2; 7 bases align to TRBD1. This CDR3 spans 18 amino acids. Germline lookup yields CDR1 SGHTA and CDR2 FQGNSA. CDR3 amino acids: CASNLLTAGQSRNYGYTF. The DNA of the CDR3 is TGTGCCAGCAACTTACTTACGGCGGGACAGAGTCGGAACTATGGCTACACCTTC.

This clonotype was seen repeatedly, ten times or more. The chain joins TRBV12-3 or TRBV12-4 to TRBJ1-4; weak D call: TRBD1 (6 bases). V was pared by 3 bases and J by 7 bases, with 15 bases between. The CDR3 is made up of 15 amino acids. The CDR3 spells CASSFLQGLGEKLFF. The CDR3 DNA follows: TGTGCCAGCAGTTTCTTACAGGGCCTAGGTGAAAAACTGTTTTTT.

This clonotype has at least ten counts. This chain joins TRBV6-6 and TRBJ2-5; tentative D call: TRBD2 (6 bases). The ends were cut back, 8 bases at V and 7 bases at J, with 17 bases in the middle. CDR1 and CDR2 from the germline V gene are MNHNY and SVGAGI (reference sequence). The CDR3 runs 13 residues. CDR3 residues: CASVDGGGGTQYF. In DNA, the CDR3 is TGTGCCAGCGTGGACGGGGGTGGGGGGACCCAGTACTTC.

This rearrangement joins TRBV3-1 to TRBJ1-4, with D unresolved. CDR1 is LGHDT, CDR2 YNNKEL, per germline (reference sequence). V gave up 2 bases and J gave up 10 bases, with 8 bases separating them. The CDR3 sequence is 12 residues long. CDR3 amino acids: CASSQIRGKLFF. CDR3 nucleotide sequence: TGTGCCAGCAGCCAAATTCGGGGAAAACTGTTTTTT. Full variable domain (rest looked up from reference TRBV3-1 and TRBJ1-4): DTAVSQTPKYLVTQMGNDKSIKCEQNLGHDTMYWYKQDSKKFLKIMFSYNNKELIINETVPNRFSPKSPDKAHLNLHINSLELGDSAVYFCASSQIRGKLFFGSGTQLSVL.

The chain employs TRBV2 and TRBJ1-2, with no clear D. Trimming stripped 3 bases from V and 8 bases from J, with 19 bases between. The germline gives CDR1 SNHLY, CDR2 FYNNEI. The CDR3 consists of 15 residues. The CDR3 spells CASSEGSTGFIGYTF. The CDR3 DNA reads as TGTGCCAGCAGTGAGGGTTCGACGGGATTTATCGGCTACACCTTC.

Notes on this clonotype: A much larger clone differs by one base, so this may be a read error. This chain joins TRBV11-2 and TRBJ2-1; possible D gene TRBD2, 7 bases. Germline loops: CDR1 SGHAT, CDR2 FQNNGV. The CDR3 is 14 amino acids. V was clipped by 2 bases and J by 11 bases, with 16 bases between them. CDR3 in amino acids: CASSLSRGAVKQFF. The CDR3 region has the DNA TGTGCCAGCAGCTTATCTCGGGGGGCGGTTAAGCAGTTCTTC.

This clonotype was picked up a small number of times. A much larger clone is a single base away; this may be a read error. V is TRBV7-8 and J is TRBJ2-1, with TRBD1 matching over 7 bases. Judging by the DNA end, TRBJ2-7 fits better; the J call may be wrong. There are 17 residues in the CDR3. Germline CDR1 SGHVS, CDR2 FQNEAQ. In DNA form, the CDR3 reads TGTGCCAGCAGCTTAGGACAGGGAATGAGCTCCTACAATGAGCAGTACTTC. It translates to CASSLGQGMSSYNEQYF.

This clonotype was seen at least ten times. The J gene is TRBJ1-5, the V gene TRBV4-2, with D perhaps TRBD1 (6 bases). The CDR3 covers 16 residues. Trimming cost V 0 bases and J 3 bases, with 12 bases left between them. The germline gives CDR1 LGHNA, CDR2 YNFKEQ. CDR3 DNA: TGTGCCAGCAGCCAAGAGGCTACAGGGACCAATCAGCCCCAGCATTTT. Protein sequence: CASSQEATGTNQPQHF.

The V gene is TRBV12-3 or TRBV12-4, the J gene TRBJ1-2; 10 nucleotides align to TRBD1. CDR3 length equals 15 residues. V gave up 6 bases and J gave up 3 bases; unmatched junction bases: 7. The CDR3 region is CASRTQDRGDYGYTF. The CDR3 bases are TGTGCCAGCAGGACGCAGGACAGGGGGGACTATGGCTACACCTTC.

This clonotype has a count of ten or more. CDR3 sequence reads: CASSLAPGLKNIQYF. Written as DNA, the CDR3 is TGTGCCAGCAGCTTAGCGCCGGGGCTCAAAAACATTCAGTACTTC. V usage is TRBV7-8 and J usage is TRBJ2-4, with D possibly being TRBD1 or TRBD2 (5 bases each). The CDR3 loop spans 15 amino acids. The germline V and J ends were trimmed by 0 bases and 3 bases, with 9 bases remaining between them. Germline assignment: CDR1 SGHVS and CDR2 FQNEAQ.

The chain couples TRBV7-2 to TRBJ1-2; 8 nucleotides agree with TRBD1. The CDR3 covers 13 residues. The V segment lost 8 bases and the J segment 8 bases; nucleotides outside the gene matches: 10. Germline CDR1 SGHTA, CDR2 FQGNSA. The CDR3 loop reads CASAGQGLRGYTF. The CDR3 DNA reads as TGTGCCAGCGCCGGACAGGGATTGCGGGGCTACACCTTC.

This chain connects TRBV6-6 to TRBJ2-1, with 12 bases matching TRBD2. V was clipped by 6 bases and J by 5 bases; unmatched bases: 5. Per the germline V gene, CDR1 is MNHNY and CDR2 is SVGAGI (reference sequence). The CDR3 is 15 amino acids. In nucleotides, the CDR3 is TGTGCCAGCAGCCGGACTAGCGGGGCTAACAATGAGCAGTTCTTC. It encodes CASSRTSGANNEQFF.

The sample holds a few counts of this clonotype. The genes are TRBV2 and TRBJ2-3; no clear D gene. This CDR3 spans 14 amino acids. Germline assignment: CDR1 SNHLY and CDR2 FYNNEI. V was clipped by 8 bases and J by 5 bases, with 17 bases between them. CDR3 sequence (DNA): TGTGCCAGCGGCGGAAAATTTGGGAAAGATACGCAGTATTTT. Amino acids: CASGGKFGKDTQYF. Looking up the rest from reference TRBV2 and TRBJ2-3 gives the full variable domain: EPEVTQTPSHQVTQMGQEVILRCVPISNHLYFYWYRQILGQKVEFLVSFYNNEISEKSEIFDDQFSVERPDGSNFTLKIRSTKLEDSAMYFCASGGKFGKDTQYFGPGTRLTVL.

The chain couples TRBV7-2 to TRBJ1-1; no clear D. With 8 bases removed from V and 1 base from J, the gap between germline ends came to 11 bases. The CDR3 is 13 amino acids. Germline lookup yields CDR1 SGHTA and CDR2 FQGNSA. CDR3 DNA: TGTGCCAGCGGGAGGGAGAGGAACACTGAAGCTTTCTTT. It specifies CASGRERNTEAFF. Supplemented by reference TRBV7-2 and TRBJ1-1, the full variable domain reads GAGVSQSPSNKVTEKGKDVELRCDPISGHTALYWYRQSLGQGLEFLIYFQGNSAPDKSGLPSDRFSAERTGGSVSTLTIQRTQQEDSAVYLCASGRERNTEAFFGQGTRLTVV.

This clonotype was counted ten times or more. The genes are TRBV7-2 and TRBJ1-5; 9 bases match TRBD1. Germline CDR1 and CDR2: SGHTA and FQGNSA. The V segment lost 5 bases and the J segment 6 bases; nucleotides outside the gene matches: 8. The CDR3 extends over 15 amino acids. The CDR3 DNA reads as TGTGCCAGCAGCCCCCGACAGGGGGTTAGTCAGCCCCAGCATTTT. It is translated as CASSPRQGVSQPQHF.

The rearrangement uses TRBV7-2 and TRBJ2-4; 7 bases agree with TRBD1. V was clipped by 4 bases and J by 13 bases; unmatched bases: 13. The CDR3 is 14 amino acids. Looked up from germline, CDR1 is SGHTA and CDR2 is FQGNSA. The chain's CDR3 is CASSSRTGGEEQYF. The CDR3 coding sequence is TGTGCCAGCAGCTCGCGGACAGGAGGCGAAGAGCAGTACTTC.

There are many counts of this clonotype. The DNA for the CDR3 is TGCAGCGTTGAAGAGGGAGAAAGGGGACAGGGCAGTCAGCCCCAGCATTTT. Its protein product is CSVEEGERGQGSQPQHF. The chain joins TRBV29-1 to TRBJ1-5, with 9 bases matching TRBD1. J lost 6 bases, V lost 0 bases, and 12 bases had no gene match. CDR3 size: 17 residues. Per the germline V gene, CDR1 is SQVTM and CDR2 is ANQGSEA.

This clonotype has at least ten counts. This chain joins TRBV5-1 and TRBJ2-3; TRBD2 is a possible D gene (7 bases). The CDR3 runs 17 residues. V lost 3 bases to trimming and J lost 2 bases, with 19 bases between them. Germline CDR1 is SGHRS and CDR2 is YFSETQ. As DNA, the CDR3 is TGCGCCAGCAGCTCCGCAACAGGGAGGGATCCCACAGATACGCAGTATTTT. This encodes CASSSATGRDPTDTQYF.

The CDR3 DNA follows: TGCGCCAGCAGCTTGGGATCGGGACCGAACAATGAGCAGTTCTTC. It specifies CASSLGSGPNNEQFF. The genes are TRBV5-1 and TRBJ2-1, with D tentatively TRBD1 or TRBD2 (5 bases each). The CDR3 spans 15 residues. The V gene's germline CDR1 is SGHRS and CDR2 YFSETQ. Trimming removed 0 bases from V and 5 bases from J, with 12 bases in between.

This clonotype was detected ten times or more. This rearrangement joins TRBV5-4 to TRBJ2-3, with D possibly being TRBD1 (7 bases). This CDR3 is built from 16 residues. V dropped 3 bases and J dropped 2 bases, with 16 bases sitting between them. Germline CDR1 reads SGHNT; CDR2 reads YYREEE (reference sequence). CDR3 sequence reads: CASSWGRDRYTDTQYF. The CDR3 coding sequence is TGTGCCAGCAGCTGGGGGCGGGACAGATACACAGATACGCAGTATTTT.

The chain uses TRBV3-1 and TRBJ1-2; D is undetermined. The V and J ends lost 0 bases and 8 bases respectively, with 13 bases between them. Germline V CDR1 and CDR2: LGHDT, YNNKEL (reference sequence). The CDR3 has 14 amino acids. The CDR3 sequence: CASSQDPTSSGYTF. The CDR3, as DNA: TGTGCCAGCAGCCAAGATCCGACGTCTTCGGGCTACACCTTC.

The chain links TRBV6-1 to TRBJ1-5; TRBD1 matches 7 bases. Germline lookup yields CDR1 MNHNS and CDR2 SASEGT. After removal of 0 bases from V and 7 bases from J, the junction contained 6 bases not matched to a gene. The CDR3 runs to 15 residues. The chain's CDR3 is CASSEARQGRQPQHF. CDR3 bases: TGTGCCAGCAGTGAAGCGAGACAGGGCAGACAGCCCCAGCATTTT.

This clonotype has ten or more counts. The CDR3 DNA reads TGTGCCAGCAGGCTAGCGGGGGAGACCCAGTACTTC. Translated, it gives CASRLAGETQYF. This chain joins TRBV6-6 and TRBJ2-5, with 9 bases that match TRBD2. J lost 5 bases, V lost 6 bases, and 1 base had no gene match. CDR3 length equals 12 residues. The germline CDR1 and CDR2 sequences are MNHNY and SVGAGI (reference sequence).

This clonotype has more than one count but fewer than ten. A junction boundary mismatches the germline segment, possibly from a read error. This chain connects TRBV7-7 to TRBJ2-2; D unresolved. The CDR3 has 17 residues. Germline loops: CDR1 SSHAT, CDR2 FNYEAQ (reference sequence). CDR3: CASSLAPGRPTAGELFF. The CDR3 nucleotides are TGTGCTAGCAGCTTAGCACCAGGACGGCCAACGGCCGGGGAGCTGTTTTTT.

There are many counts of this clonotype. The rearrangement joins TRBV12-3 or TRBV12-4 to TRBJ1-1, with TRBD1 matching over 9 bases. The V gene end was trimmed by 6 bases and the J gene end by 5 bases; junction bases not matched to a gene: 7. The CDR3 is 14 amino acids. The CDR3 sequence is CASRSGTGNTEAFF. Written as DNA, the CDR3 is TGTGCCAGCAGGTCCGGGACAGGGAATACTGAAGCTTTCTTT.